The next 31 T cell receptor beta chains were all read from a single sample in a study of Graves' ophthalmopathy and Graves' hyperthyroidism. Researchers took RNA transcripts and amplified TCR beta CDR3 regions from them. RT-PCR in the first round used HTBI primers; a second-round multiplex PCR followed. TCRdb ran MiXCR on the multiplex PCR reads and lists one entry per CDR3 protein. The sample has approximately 330,000 distinct CDR3 sequences; roughly 17% are singletons. Sequenced material: peripheral blood. The receptor set was obtained from an adult man with Graves' ophthalmopathy.

This rearrangement joins TRBV7-2 to TRBJ2-7; 8 bases are shared with TRBD1. CDR1 is SGHTA and CDR2 is FQGNSA in the germline V gene. The V and J ends lost 4 bases and 6 bases, in that order; junction bases with no gene match: 8. The CDR3 has 14 residues. Written as DNA, the CDR3 is TGTGCCAGCAGCTATAGGACAGGGTTTGCCGAGCAGTACTTC. As protein: CASSYRTGFAEQYF.

This rearrangement joins TRBV11-2 to TRBJ2-2, with TRBD2 matching over 8 bases. There are 18 residues in the CDR3. Germline V gene lookup returns CDR1 SGHAT and CDR2 FQNNGV. V shed 5 bases, J shed 0 bases, and the junction held 11 bases outside the gene matches. The CDR3 loop is CASSPSIAGTANTGELFF. As DNA, the CDR3 is TGTGCCAGCAGCCCCTCGATAGCGGGAACCGCGAACACCGGGGAGCTGTTTTTT.

This rearrangement joins TRBV12-3 or TRBV12-4 to TRBJ1-2; D uncertain. The CDR3 is 10 amino acids. The germline V and J ends were trimmed by 8 bases and 8 bases, with 9 bases remaining between them. The CDR3 bases are TGTGCCAGCCTCGGGAGGGGCTACACCTTC. Translation gives CASLGRGYTF.

This clonotype was counted ten times or more. The chain uses TRBV7-2 and TRBJ2-7; 7 nucleotides align to TRBD1. V dropped 5 bases and J dropped 2; count of bases not matched to a gene: 12. The CDR3 is 16 residues long. CDR1 is SGHTA, CDR2 FQGNSA, per germline. CDR3 DNA sequence: TGTGCCAGCAGCGCCCACCAGGGGGACCTTACCTACGAGCAGTACTTC. This codes for CASSAHQGDLTYEQYF.

This clonotype was found many times. The chain recombines TRBV4-1 with TRBJ1-1; 10 bases are shared with TRBD1. This CDR3 has 15 residues. J lost 2 bases, V lost 1 base, and 1 base had no gene match. From germline, CDR1 is MGHRA and CDR2 YSYEKL. CDR3 coding DNA: TGCGCCAGCAGCCAAGGACAGGGGGCTAACACTGAAGCTTTCTTT. This codes for CASSQGQGANTEAFF.

The chain links TRBV12-3 or TRBV12-4 to TRBJ1-2, with TRBD1 as a possible D gene (6 bases). V was shortened by 8 bases and J by 4 bases, with 11 bases between the two germline ends. The CDR3 contains 12 residues. CDR3 sequence reads: CASGYRAYGYTF. DNA for the CDR3: TGTGCCAGCGGATACAGGGCCTATGGCTACACCTTC.

This clonotype was counted ten times or more. V is TRBV30 and J is TRBJ1-1; D is ambiguous. Between the trimmed V and J ends, which lost 8 bases and 5 bases, there was a span of 18 bases. Germline-derived CDR1 and CDR2 are GTSNPN and SVGIG (reference sequence). CDR3 size: 13 residues. The CDR3 protein is CARQLNSRTEAFF. The CDR3 nucleotides are TGTGCCCGGCAATTAAACAGTAGGACTGAAGCTTTCTTT.

Ten or more counts support this clonotype. CDR3 in amino acids: CASSTTDLPGGYTEAFF. CDR3 DNA: TGTGCCAGCAGTACGACTGACCTCCCAGGGGGCTACACTGAAGCTTTCTTT. The V call is TRBV12-3 or TRBV12-4, the J call TRBJ1-1; 8 nucleotides match TRBD1. This CDR3 has 17 residues. With V trimmed by 5 bases and J by 3 bases, 14 bases remained unmatched.

This clonotype occurred many times. The chain links TRBV13 to TRBJ2-5; possibly TRBD2 for D (5 bases). The V gene lost 3 bases and the J gene lost 2 bases, with 13 bases spanning the gap. The germline gives CDR1 PRHDT, CDR2 FYEKMQ (reference sequence). CDR3 length: 15 residues. CDR3: CASSFGVLEQETQYF. CDR3 DNA: TGTGCCAGCAGCTTCGGGGTTTTGGAGCAAGAGACCCAGTACTTC.

This clonotype occurred many times. The chain couples TRBV6-1 to TRBJ1-5; D is perhaps TRBD1 (6 bases). Germline V lookup: CDR1 MNHNS, CDR2 SASEGT. The V and J ends lost 6 bases and 7 bases respectively, with 22 bases between them. The CDR3 contains 16 residues. CDR3 in amino acids: CASRPSPGARGQPQHF. The CDR3 DNA reads TGTGCCAGCAGGCCCTCCCCGGGGGCGCGTGGACAGCCCCAGCATTTT.

This clonotype was counted ten times or more. V and J are TRBV18 and TRBJ1-6; TRBD1 agrees at 8 bases. Germline V CDR1 and CDR2: KGHSH, LQKENI. Unmatched junction bases numbered 5, after V lost 6 bases and J lost 10 bases. CDR3 size: 13 residues. CDR3 in amino acids: CASSDREGSPLHF. The CDR3 DNA is TGTGCCAGCTCGGACAGGGAGGGGTCACCCCTCCACTTT.

This clonotype was observed at least ten times. The gene calls are TRBV2 and TRBJ2-5; D not resolved. This CDR3 has 14 amino acids. Germline lookup yields CDR1 SNHLY and CDR2 FYNNEI. The V gene lost 6 bases and the J gene lost 5 bases, with 16 bases spanning the gap. The CDR3 loop is CASRHRPQTETQYF. The CDR3 region has the DNA TGTGCCAGCAGGCACCGACCCCAGACGGAGACCCAGTACTTC.

At least ten counts were recorded for this clonotype. The V call is TRBV4-2, the J call TRBJ1-6; D remains unclear. Trimming stripped 0 bases from V and 5 bases from J, with 8 bases between. The germline CDR1 and CDR2 sequences are LGHNA and YNFKEQ. This CDR3 region has 15 residues. This CDR3 reads CASSQDLGNNSPLHF. CDR3 coding DNA: TGTGCCAGCAGCCAAGATCTGGGGAATAATTCACCCCTCCACTTT.

This clonotype was observed at least ten times. In DNA, the CDR3 is TGTGCCAGCAGTTTCCTGGGTACAGCTGAAGCTTTCTTT. It is translated as CASSFLGTAEAFF. The rearrangement joins TRBV28 to TRBJ1-1; no reliable D call. Germline CDR1 and CDR2: MDHEN and SYDVKM. Between the trimmed V and J ends, which lost 3 bases and 6 bases, there was a span of 11 bases. The CDR3 totals 13 residues.

At least ten counts were recorded for this clonotype. V usage is TRBV28 and J usage is TRBJ1-1; D gene uncertain. The CDR3 runs 14 residues. Germline V CDR1 and CDR2: MDHEN, SYDVKM. V was cut by 4 bases and J by 5 bases, with 14 bases left in between. CDR3 DNA: TGTGCCAGCAGTTCCTCAGTGGGTTGGACTGAAGCTTTCTTT. It is translated as CASSSSVGWTEAFF.

Remarks on this clonotype: At one end, the junction sequence differs from germline, possibly due to a read error. The chain couples TRBV2 to TRBJ1-2; D gene ambiguous. From germline, CDR1 is SNHLY and CDR2 FYNNEI. The CDR3 contains 14 residues. The CDR3 is CASIHTGSNYGYIF. The CDR3 bases are TGTGCCAGCATTCACACGGGTAGCAACTATGGCTACATCTTC. Full variable domain (missing parts from reference TRBV2 and TRBJ1-2): EPEVTQTPSHQVTQMGQEVILRCVPISNHLYFYWYRQILGQKVEFLVSFYNNEISEKSEIFDDQFSVERPDGSNFTLKIRSTKLEDSAMYFCASIHTGSNYGYIFGSGTRLTVV.

In its sample, this clonotype was seen many times. V usage is TRBV4-1 and J usage is TRBJ2-7; a weak D match, TRBD1 (6 bases). V lost 3 bases to trimming and J lost 5 bases, with 14 bases between them. Germline values: CDR1 MGHRA, CDR2 YSYEKL. This CDR3 region has 14 residues. The CDR3 region has the DNA TGCGCCAGCAGCCACAACCAGGGGATCCACGAGCAGTACTTC. Its translation: CASSHNQGIHEQYF.

The gene calls are TRBV6-1 and TRBJ2-5; TRBD2 matches 8 bases. The V gene's germline CDR1 is MNHNS and CDR2 SASEGT. The CDR3 is made up of 15 amino acids. V shed 1 base and J 4 bases; nucleotides not matched to a gene: 5. The CDR3 sequence is CASSEVSGARETQYF. The CDR3 bases are TGTGCCAGCAGTGAAGTTAGCGGGGCCCGAGAGACCCAGTACTTC.

This clonotype was counted between two and nine times. The chain uses TRBV7-8 and TRBJ2-5, with 13 bases aligning to TRBD2. Trimming took 5 bases from V and 5 from J; bases not matched to a gene: 8. The CDR3 contains 16 residues. Germline V CDR1 and CDR2: SGHVS, FQNEAQ. This chain's CDR3 is CASSPGLAGAGETQYF. The CDR3 coding sequence is TGTGCCAGCAGCCCCGGACTAGCGGGAGCGGGTGAGACCCAGTACTTC.

Ten or more counts support this clonotype. V and J are TRBV20-1 and TRBJ2-7, with 7 bases identical to TRBD2. There are 13 residues in the CDR3. The V gene's germline CDR1 is DFQATT and CDR2 SNEGSKA (reference sequence). V shed 3 bases, J shed 12 bases, and the junction held 14 bases outside the gene matches. The CDR3 nucleotides read TGCAGTGCTAGTGTAGCGGGCACCCCAGAACCGTACTTC. Translation: CSASVAGTPEPYF.

The chain links TRBV7-2 to TRBJ1-2; tentatively, D is TRBD1 (5 bases). From germline, CDR1 is SGHTA and CDR2 FQGNSA. With 5 bases removed from V and 4 bases from J, the gap between germline ends came to 17 bases. CDR3 size: 15 residues. The CDR3 region is CASSPGWEGRYGYTF. The CDR3 DNA is TGTGCCAGCAGCCCGGGATGGGAGGGACGCTATGGCTACACCTTC.

In this sample, this clonotype turned up many times. The CDR3 sequence is CAWNPDRAEGAFF. The CDR3, as DNA: TGTGCCTGGAATCCTGACAGGGCCGAAGGAGCTTTCTTT. The chain carries TRBV30 and TRBJ1-1, with TRBD1 identical over 7 bases. The CDR3 extends over 13 amino acids. The germline V gene has CDR1 GTSNPN and CDR2 SVGIG (reference sequence). The J segment lost 10 bases and the V segment lost 4 bases, leaving 12 bases of the junction unmatched.

This clonotype was recorded many times. The V and J genes are TRBV2 and TRBJ2-5, with TRBD2 identical over 10 bases. The length of the CDR3 is 14 residues. Germline-derived CDR1 and CDR2 are SNHLY and FYNNEI. The ends lost 7 bases at V and 2 bases at J; junction bases unmatched: 4. CDR3 in amino acids: CASKVLAGQETQYF. CDR3 nucleotides: TGTGCCAGCAAGGTACTAGCGGGACAAGAGACCCAGTACTTC.

This clonotype was counted many times. The chain combines TRBV29-1 with TRBJ2-4, with D tentatively TRBD1 (5 bases). With 3 bases removed from V and 3 bases from J, the gap between germline ends came to 15 bases. In germline, CDR1 is SQVTM, CDR2 ANQGSEA. The CDR3 sequence is 15 residues long. The CDR3 loop is CSVDIRASGKNIQYF. The CDR3 region has the DNA TGCAGCGTTGACATCAGGGCTAGTGGCAAAAACATTCAGTACTTC.

This clonotype was counted a single time. The V call is TRBV6-1, the J call TRBJ2-6, with a possible D match to TRBD2 (5 bases). V was clipped by 6 bases and J by 0 bases, with 12 bases between them. From germline, CDR1 is MNHNS and CDR2 SASEGT. The CDR3 is 16 amino acids. Here the CDR3 DNA reads TGTGCCAGCAGGGCGGGCGCAGGCTCTGGGGCCAACGTCCTGACTTTC. This gives the protein CASRAGAGSGANVLTF.

This clonotype occurred a few times. The genes are TRBV30 and TRBJ1-6; maybe TRBD1 (5 bases). Looked up from germline, CDR1 is GTSNPN and CDR2 is SVGIG (reference sequence). V lost 7 bases, J lost 7 bases, and 14 bases lay in between. This CDR3 is 13 amino acids long. The CDR3 DNA reads as TGTGCCTCGTCGGGACGGCAAAATTCACCCCTCCACTTT. It encodes CASSGRQNSPLHF.

V usage is TRBV12-3 or TRBV12-4 and J usage is TRBJ1-1; 7 bases agree with TRBD1. The CDR3 sequence is 12 residues long. The junction had 5 bases not matched to a gene; V was cut back by 3 bases and J by 10 bases. In nucleotides, the CDR3 is TGTGCCAGCAGTTTCAGGGGGGCTGGAGCTTTCTTT. Residues: CASSFRGAGAFF.

This clonotype came up many times. The CDR3 sequence is CASSLGDSNQPQHF. The CDR3 DNA is TGTGCCAGCAGTTTAGGGGACAGTAATCAGCCCCAGCATTTT. The chain couples TRBV12-3 or TRBV12-4 to TRBJ1-5, with 7 bases lining up with TRBD1. CDR3 length: 14 amino acids. With 1 base clipped from V and 4 bases from J, the junction kept 1 base outside the gene matches.

Many counts were recorded for this clonotype. The chain links TRBV7-2 to TRBJ1-2; 9 positions agree with TRBD1. This CDR3 spans 13 amino acids. The germline V gene has CDR1 SGHTA and CDR2 FQGNSA. The V and J ends lost 5 bases and 8 bases, in that order; junction bases with no gene match: 6. The chain's CDR3 is CASSPGQGVGYTF. CDR3 coding DNA: TGTGCCAGCAGCCCGGGACAGGGCGTCGGCTACACCTTC.

This clonotype was seen repeatedly, ten times or more. The rearrangement uses TRBV10-2 and TRBJ1-2; D ambiguous. The CDR3 loop spans 13 amino acids. The germline V gene encodes CDR1 WSHSY and CDR2 SAAADI. The V gene lost 0 bases and the J gene lost 4 bases, with 6 bases spanning the gap. CDR3 protein: CASSESGPYGYTF. CDR3 sequence (DNA): TGCGCCAGCAGTGAGTCAGGTCCCTATGGCTACACCTTC.

This clonotype was detected many times. The CDR3 region has the DNA TGTGCCATCAGTGATGCAGGCAGAGAAACATATAATTCACCCCTCCACTTT. Translated, it gives CAISDAGRETYNSPLHF. This rearrangement joins TRBV10-3 to TRBJ1-6; the D is unclear. CDR1 and CDR2 (germline): ENHRY, SYGVKD. CDR3 length: 17 residues. Trimming took 3 bases from V and 4 from J, leaving 16 bases between them.